This T cell receptor beta chain was profiled in a study of beta chain features in type 1 diabetes. The whole isolated RNA underwent reverse transcription, so sequencing captured expressed TCRB transcripts. TCRdb's table, derived via immunoSEQ multiplex PCR, lists solely in-frame clones and lacks some. In the table there are fewer than 550,000 clones, about an eighth of which are singletons. This TCR came from a woman aged 18-29 years in good health. Sequenced material: naive CD4+ T cells from blood.

This CDR3 reads CSVEDPAGTSPMKSRETQYF. CDR3 nucleotide sequence: TGCAGCGTTGAAGATCCTGCGGGTACCTCCCCGATGAAATCGAGGGAGACCCAGTACTTC. The chain recombines TRBV29-1 with TRBJ2-5; D possibly corresponds to TRBD2 (5 bases). Trimming left V 0 bases short and J 5 bases short, with 31 bases between. The CDR3 runs 20 residues. The germline V gene has CDR1 SQVTM and CDR2 ANQGSEA.